The following is a T cell receptor beta chain sequence with its context. Its antigen is still unknown. V lost 6 bases and J 2 bases, leaving 14 bases between the germline ends. The germline V gene has CDR1 MRHNA and CDR2 SNTAGT. This CDR3 has 15 amino acids. The sample belongs to a study of cytomegalovirus exposure and HLA in healthy donors. Study-wide findings and caveats: Owing to their indistinguishability, certain V segments, notably TRBV6-2 and TRBV6-3, were excluded. Further analysis was carried out later, and it showed several of the most significant clusters appearing linked to common viral pathogens.

The PCR was carried out with 60 Vbeta primers and 13 Jbeta primers. Sequencing used immunoSEQ multiplex PCR; TCRdb keeps in-frame clones, though not all of them. The table includes approximately 220,000 clones, roughly 80% detected once. The clonotype originates from a girl aged 5-17 years in good health and CMV-seronegative. The sequenced material came from PBMCs. The genes are TRBV6-4 and TRBJ2-1; the D gene is possibly TRBD1 (6 bases). In nucleotides, the CDR3 is TGTGCCAGCAGCGAAAGACAGGCCCCCTACAATGAGCAGTTCTTC. It translates to CASSERQAPYNEQFF.